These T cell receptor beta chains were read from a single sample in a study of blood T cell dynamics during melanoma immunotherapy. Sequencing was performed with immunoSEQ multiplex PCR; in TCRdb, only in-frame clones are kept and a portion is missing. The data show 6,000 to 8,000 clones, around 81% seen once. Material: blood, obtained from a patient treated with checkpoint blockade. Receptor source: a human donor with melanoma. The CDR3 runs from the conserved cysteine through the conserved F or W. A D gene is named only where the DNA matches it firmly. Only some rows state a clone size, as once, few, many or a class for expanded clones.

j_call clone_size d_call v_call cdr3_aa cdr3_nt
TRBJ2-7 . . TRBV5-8 CASSFPLGREYF TGTGCCAGCAGCTTCCCGCTCGGCCGAGAGTACTTC
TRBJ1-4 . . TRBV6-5 CASRPGSDDSGKLFF TGTGCCAGCAGACCAGGGTCCGACGATTCTGGAAAACTGTTTTTT
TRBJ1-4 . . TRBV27 CASSSIATNEKLFF TGTGCCAGCAGTTCGATTGCAACTAATGAAAAACTGTTTTTT
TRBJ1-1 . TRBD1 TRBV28 CASSWTGEDTEAFF TGTGCCAGCAGTTGGACAGGGGAGGACACTGAAGCTTTCTTT
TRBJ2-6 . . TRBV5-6 CASSQTSGANVLTF TGTGCCAGCAGCCAAACATCTGGGGCCAACGTCCTGACTTTC
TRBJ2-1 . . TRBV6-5 CASSSRYNEQFF TGTGCCAGCAGTTCCCGGTACAATGAGCAGTTCTTC
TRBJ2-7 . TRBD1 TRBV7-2 CASSLATGLNEQYF TGTGCCAGCAGCTTAGCGACAGGGTTGAACGAGCAGTACTTC
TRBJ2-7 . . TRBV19 CASSIEVGSYEQYF TGTGCCAGTAGTATTGAGGTGGGGTCCTACGAGCAGTACTTC
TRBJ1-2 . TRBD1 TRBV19 CASTDRDRGSGYTF TGTGCCAGTACCGACCGGGACAGGGGCTCTGGCTACACCTTC
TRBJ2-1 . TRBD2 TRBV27 CASSLSGVWGGNEQFF TGTGCCAGCAGTTTATCAGGCGTGTGGGGGGGCAATGAGCAGTTCTTC
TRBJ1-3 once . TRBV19 CASSMEARGRGNTIYF TGTGCCAGTAGTATGGAGGCCAGGGGAAGGGGAAACACCATATATTTT
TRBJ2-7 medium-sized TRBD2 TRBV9 CASSRGDGRGLAGWNEQYF TGTGCCAGCAGTAGAGGGGACGGGCGCGGGCTAGCGGGATGGAACGAGCAGTACTTC
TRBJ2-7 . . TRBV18 CASSPSGTGYEQYF TGTGCCAGCTCACCATCAGGGACTGGCTACGAGCAGTACTTC
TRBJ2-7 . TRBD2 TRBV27 CASSPQRGSSYEQYF TGTGCCAGCAGTCCCCAGCGGGGGAGCTCCTACGAGCAGTACTTC
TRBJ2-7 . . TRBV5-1 CASSPYGRGNYEQYF TGCGCCAGCAGCCCGTATGGCAGGGGTAACTACGAGCAGTACTTC
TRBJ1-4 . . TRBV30 CAWSVNEKLFF TGTGCCTGGAGTGTTAATGAAAAACTGTTTTTT
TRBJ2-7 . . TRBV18 CASSPGSRGGSYEQYF TGTGCCAGCTCCCCTGGTAGTCGAGGGGGATCCTACGAGCAGTACTTC
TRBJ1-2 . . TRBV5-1 CASSLLEGHGYTF TGCGCCAGCAGCCTTCTAGAGGGCCATGGCTACACCTTC
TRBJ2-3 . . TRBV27 CASSLRESTDTQYF TGTGCCAGCAGTTTACGGGAGAGCACAGATACGCAGTATTTT